This T cell receptor beta chain was obtained from a study of T cell repertoires in cytomegalovirus infection. About the study: Shared public TCR beta signatures pointed to both CMV infection and a matching HLA type.

Per germline, CDR1 SGHNT and CDR2 YYREEE (reference sequence). The CDR3 is made up of 16 amino acids. V lost 4 bases to trimming and J lost 1 base, with 16 bases between them. Whole-study findings and limits: Clonotypes of TCR beta that were HLA-C-restricted and CMV-specific dominated the ex vivo response. Cumulative frequency of public TCR beta families picked out carriers of CMV plus the relevant HLA.

In its sample, this clonotype was seen many times. The antigen is unknown. TCRdb called the reads again in MiXCR, with one record for every CDR3 protein. This sample has around 260,000 distinct CDR3 sequences, with around 8.7% found just once. The TCR was taken from a human donor in good health (CMV status not recorded). Some clones in this sample may be carry-over from other donors' samples. Sequenced sample: PBMCs. J is TRBJ2-3 and V is TRBV5-4, with D unresolved. DNA of the CDR3: TGTGCCAGCAGCCCCCTCGACCGCGTCCGCACAGATACGCAGTATTTT. Translated, it gives CASSPLDRVRTDTQYF.